This is a list of T cell receptor beta chains from one sample in a study of PD-1 blockade in mismatch repair-deficient tumors. TCRdb's table, derived via immunoSEQ multiplex PCR, lists solely in-frame clones and lacks some. The sample yields under 75,000 clones, 88% seen once. The starting material was peripheral blood, obtained 52 weeks after starting pembrolizumab. The receptors were gathered from an adult with mismatch repair-deficient cancer. The CDR3 runs from the conserved cysteine through the conserved F or W. The D gene is left open where the match is weak. Size is omitted from some rows. Given values are once, few, many or a class for expanded clones.

abundance,j_gene,d_gene,v_gene,CDR3nt,CDR3aa
NA,TRBJ1-2,NA,TRBV28,TGTGCCAGCAGTCCCCGGCATGGGTTTAGCTACACCTTC,CASSPRHGFSYTF
NA,TRBJ1-1,NA,TRBV18,TGTGCCAGCTGTTTCGGGGAGAACACTGAAGCTTTCTTT,CASCFGENTEAFF
NA,TRBJ2-2,TRBD1,TRBV2,TGTGCCAGCTCAACAGGGGTGGAGACCGGGGAGCTGTTTTTT,CASSTGVETGELFF
NA,TRBJ2-5,NA,TRBV4-2,TGTGCCAGCAGCCCAGGACAGGTCCTGGGGGGCCAAGAGACCCAGTACTTC,CASSPGQVLGGQETQYF
NA,TRBJ2-1,NA,TRBV5-6,TGTGCCGGGACAGGGCCGGGACTAGGGTCAAACAATGAGCAGTTCTTC,CAGTGPGLGSNNEQFF
once,TRBJ2-1,NA,TRBV6-6,TGTGCCAGCAGTTACGGGACGTACAATGAGCAGTTCTTC,CASSYGTYNEQFF
few,TRBJ2-3,TRBD2,TRBV2,TGTGCCAGCAGTGAAGTGGAAGGGCGGGGGGGAGATACGCAGTATTTT,CASSEVEGRGGDTQYF
NA,TRBJ1-5,TRBD1,TRBV10-3,TGTGCCATCGGGTCAGGGGGTGGTCAGCCCCAGCATTTT,CAIGSGGGQPQHF
once,TRBJ2-7,TRBD2,TRBV15,TGTGCCACCAGTCAGCGGGGCCCCTACGAGCAGTACTTC,CATSQRGPYEQYF
NA,TRBJ2-2,TRBD2,TRBV9,TGTGCCAGCAGCGTAGATCCGGGAGGGCCCTCCGGGGAGCTGTTTTTT,CASSVDPGGPSGELFF
NA,TRBJ2-5,NA,TRBV10-1,TGCGCCACCCAGACAGAGCTTGGGGAGACCCAGTACTTC,CATQTELGETQYF
NA,TRBJ2-3,NA,TRBV7-9,TGTGCCAGCAATACGGGACTCACAGATACGCAGTATTTT,CASNTGLTDTQYF
NA,TRBJ2-7,NA,TRBV29-1,TGCAGCGTTGACTTCTCCCCCAGGGGCTACGAGCAGTACTTC,CSVDFSPRGYEQYF
NA,TRBJ2-1,TRBD2,TRBV9,TGTGCCAGCAGTCTTGGACTAGCGGGAGACAATGAGCAGTTCTTC,CASSLGLAGDNEQFF
NA,TRBJ2-7,TRBD2,TRBV29-1,TGCAGCGTTGAGAAGGCGAGCGGGAGAAGGTACGAGCAGTACTTC,CSVEKASGRRYEQYF
once,TRBJ2-3,NA,TRBV28,TGTGCCAGCAGTTTCCTATGGGACTGGGCAGATACGCAGTATTTT,CASSFLWDWADTQYF
few,TRBJ1-1,NA,TRBV6-5,TGTGCCAGCAGTACAGCTTTGGACACTGAAGCTTTCTTT,CASSTALDTEAFF
NA,TRBJ1-4,NA,TRBV7-2,TGTGCCAGCAGCTTAGAATATCGGGCTGGGGAAAAACTGTTTTTT,CASSLEYRAGEKLFF
few,TRBJ1-2,TRBD1,TRBV11-2,TGTGCCAGCAGCCCGCCGGGACAGGGTTATGGCTACACCTTC,CASSPPGQGYGYTF
NA,TRBJ2-6,NA,TRBV5-6,TGTGCCAGCAGCTTGGATCTAAGCCCCTCTGGGGCCAACGTCCTGACTTTC,CASSLDLSPSGANVLTF
NA,TRBJ2-1,TRBD1,TRBV28,TGTGCCAGCAGAGGCAGGACAGGGTACAGTGAGCAGTTCTTC,CASRGRTGYSEQFF
NA,TRBJ2-7,TRBD2,TRBV5-4,TGTGCCAGCAGCTTGGCCCCTAGCGGGGGAAACTCCTACGAGCAGTACTTC,CASSLAPSGGNSYEQYF
few,TRBJ1-2,NA,TRBV5-1,TGCGCCAGCAGCTTGGGGGGAGGCTACACCTTC,CASSLGGGYTF
NA,TRBJ2-5,NA,TRBV10-3,TGTGCCATCAGTGATCAAGAGACCCAGTACTTC,CAISDQETQYF
NA,TRBJ2-2,NA,TRBV29-1,TGCAGCGTTGAGGGTCGCGGAGGTGGGCTAGCCAACACCGGGGAGCTGTTTTTT,CSVEGRGGGLANTGELFF
NA,TRBJ2-1,TRBD2,TRBV6-4,TGTGCCAGCAGTGAGGGGTTAGCGGGAGAATACAATGAGCAGTTCTTC,CASSEGLAGEYNEQFF
NA,TRBJ2-6,NA,TRBV5-8,TGTGCCAGCAGCTTGCGGCACTACTCTGGGGCCAACGTCCTGACTTTC,CASSLRHYSGANVLTF
NA,TRBJ1-2,TRBD1,TRBV5-4,TGTGCCAGCAGCAGAGGGACAGGTGACTATGGCTACACCTTC,CASSRGTGDYGYTF
NA,TRBJ2-1,NA,TRBV5-1,TGCGCCAGCAGCTTTGGGGTCAATGAGCAGTTCTTC,CASSFGVNEQFF
NA,TRBJ2-1,TRBD1,TRBV19,TGTGCCACCGGACAGGGCTCCTACAATGAGCAGTTCTTC,CATGQGSYNEQFF
NA,TRBJ2-7,NA,TRBV4-3,TGCGCCAGCAGCCAGGCAGTCTTCTACGAGCAGTACTTC,CASSQAVFYEQYF